What follows are 18 T cell receptor beta chains derived from one specimen sequenced in a study of T cells in localized non-small cell lung cancer. Here immunoSEQ multiplex PCR was the method, and the copy in TCRdb shows in-frame clones only, minus some. The sample holds around 35,000 clones; around 85% are singletons and the top ten take approximately 6.8%. The sequences come from peripheral blood, collected before any cancer treatment. These receptors were collected from a woman aged 35-75 years with stage I lung adenocarcinoma.

V usage is TRBV6-5 and J usage is TRBJ1-2; no reliable D call. The V gene's germline CDR1 is MNHEY and CDR2 SVGAGI. This CDR3 has 10 amino acids. Trimming took off 6 bases at V and 5 bases at J, with 4 bases between the two ends. Here the CDR3 reads CASRSYGYTF. The CDR3 region has the DNA TGTGCCAGCAGATCTTATGGCTACACCTTC.

The CDR3 DNA sequence: TGTGCTAGTGGCCTTGTACCTAATTTGGTTGGCTACACCTTC. Amino acids: CASGLVPNLVGYTF. This chain connects TRBV12-5 to TRBJ1-2; no clear D gene. The length of the CDR3 is 14 residues. Per germline, CDR1 LGHNT and CDR2 FRNRAP. Trimming took 6 bases from V and 7 from J, leaving 18 bases between them.

V gene TRBV5-1 combines with J gene TRBJ2-2, with 11 bases aligning to TRBD2. V trimming: 3 bases; J trimming: 8 bases; junction bases outside the gene matches: 6. The CDR3 length is 15 residues. Germline loops: CDR1 SGHRS, CDR2 YFSETQ. The CDR3 sequence is CASSSSGGIGGELFF. The CDR3 DNA follows: TGCGCCAGCAGCTCTAGCGGGGGGATCGGAGGGGAGCTGTTTTTT. Full variable domain (remainder filled in from reference TRBV5-1 and TRBJ2-2): KAGVTQTPRYLIKTRGQQVTLSCSPISGHRSVSWYQQTPGQGLQFLFEYFSETQRNKGNFPGRFSGRQFSNSRSEMNVSTLELGDSALYLCASSSSGGIGGELFFGEGSRLTVL.

The chain links TRBV13 to TRBJ2-1; D gene ambiguous. CDR3 size: 16 residues. The V end lost 0 bases, the J end lost 0 bases, and 9 bases lay between the germline ends. Germline lookup yields CDR1 PRHDT and CDR2 FYEKMQ (reference sequence). The DNA of the CDR3 is TGTGCCAGCAGCTTAGGAAGGCCGAGCTCCTACAATGAGCAGTTCTTC. Its protein is CASSLGRPSSYNEQFF.

This clone was seen just once. CDR3 coding DNA: TGTGCCAGCAGTGATTATACAGGGGGCAATCAGCCCCAGCATTTT. Translation: CASSDYTGGNQPQHF. The rearrangement uses TRBV6-1 and TRBJ1-5; 7 bases are a match to TRBD1. The germline V gene has CDR1 MNHNS and CDR2 SASEGT. The trim removed 3 bases at V and 2 bases at J, leaving 4 bases unmatched. The CDR3 totals 15 residues.

V and J are TRBV7-2 and TRBJ2-7; 8 nucleotides agree with TRBD2. CDR1 is SGHTA, CDR2 FQGNSA, per germline. The CDR3 sequence is 13 residues long. Unmatched junction bases numbered 3, after V lost 3 bases and J lost 5 bases. CDR3 region: CASSFSGGNEQYF. The CDR3 DNA sequence: TGTGCCAGCAGCTTCAGCGGGGGCAACGAGCAGTACTTC.

The V gene is TRBV6-1, the J gene TRBJ2-7; D is possibly TRBD1 or TRBD2 (6 bases each). The CDR3 runs to 13 residues. In germline, CDR1 is MNHNS, CDR2 SASEGT. V was shortened by 6 bases and J by 2 bases, with 11 bases between the two germline ends. This chain's CDR3 is CASRYGGTYEQYF. Written as DNA, the CDR3 is TGTGCCAGCAGGTACGGGGGCACCTACGAGCAGTACTTC.

The rearrangement uses TRBV28 and TRBJ1-2; maybe TRBD1 (5 bases). The CDR3 is made up of 13 amino acids. Trimming left V 8 bases short and J 3 bases short, with 13 bases between. Germline CDR1 reads MDHEN; CDR2 reads SYDVKM. For the CDR3, the DNA is TGTGCCAGCCGGACGGAGGGACACTATGGCTACACCTTC. Its translation is CASRTEGHYGYTF.

This clone has only a few counts. The germline gene is not matched at one end of the junction; a read error may be the cause. The chain has TRBV7-9 and TRBJ1-2, with D uncertain. CDR3 length equals 16 residues. The germline gives CDR1 SEHNR, CDR2 FQNEAQ (reference sequence). CDR3 DNA sequence: TGTGCCAGCAGTTTAGTGAGCGGAACAGCTAACTATGGCTACACCTTC. It is translated as CASSLVSGTANYGYTF.

The chain recombines TRBV27 with TRBJ2-3; TRBD2 aligns across 9 bases. The V and J ends lost 6 bases and 5 bases, in that order; junction bases with no gene match: 24. CDR1 and CDR2 from the germline V gene are MNHEY and SMNVEV (reference sequence). The CDR3 totals 20 residues. The CDR3 is CASSPLSAGGPGMVRDTQYF. DNA of the CDR3: TGTGCCAGCAGCCCACTTTCTGCGGGGGGGCCGGGCATGGTCCGAGATACGCAGTATTTT.

The V gene is TRBV7-2, the J gene TRBJ2-2, with 14 bases identical to TRBD2. After removal of 5 bases from V and 4 bases from J, the junction contained 9 bases not matched to a gene. CDR3 length equals 18 residues. The V gene's germline CDR1 is SGHTA and CDR2 FQGNSA. The CDR3 DNA sequence: TGTGCCAGCAGCCCGGGACTAGCGGGGGCCCGAGGCACCGGGGAGCTGTTTTTT. Translated, it gives CASSPGLAGARGTGELFF.

This sequence joins TRBV2 and TRBJ1-1; D is ambiguous. CDR3 size: 15 residues. The germline V gene has CDR1 SNHLY and CDR2 FYNNEI. V gave up 6 bases and J gave up 4 bases, with 18 bases separating them. For the CDR3, the DNA is TGTGCCAGCAGCCGTCTAGGCTCCGGGGTCACTGAAGCTTTCTTT. Its protein is CASSRLGSGVTEAFF.

This clone came up once. The chain has TRBV28 and TRBJ2-6, with D possibly TRBD1 on 5 matching bases. V dropped 6 bases and J dropped 0 bases, with 15 bases sitting between them. CDR3 length: 17 residues. The germline V gene encodes CDR1 MDHEN and CDR2 SYDVKM. CDR3 protein: CASSPNRPVSGANVLTF. The CDR3 DNA is TGTGCCAGCAGCCCCAACAGGCCCGTCTCTGGGGCCAACGTCCTGACTTTC. The full variable domain, with the rest looked up from reference TRBV28 and TRBJ2-6, is DVKVTQSSRYLVKRTGEKVFLECVQDMDHENMFWYRQDPGLGLRLIYFSYDVKMKEKGDIPEGYSVSREKKERFSLILESASTNQTSMYLCASSPNRPVSGANVLTFGAGSRLTVL.

This rearrangement joins TRBV9 to TRBJ1-6; D perhaps matches TRBD1 (5 bases). This CDR3 contains 17 residues. Trimming shortened V by 4 bases and J by 6 bases, and 20 bases separated the two germline ends. Germline CDR1 SGDLS, CDR2 YYNGEE. This CDR3 reads CASSRKSGYEGNSPLHF. For the CDR3, the DNA is TGTGCCAGCAGCCGAAAATCAGGGTACGAGGGTAATTCACCCCTCCACTTT.

The chain uses TRBV2 and TRBJ2-3; the match to TRBD1 covers 7 bases. The CDR3 is 14 amino acids. The germline V gene encodes CDR1 SNHLY and CDR2 FYNNEI. Trimming cost V 6 bases and J 4 bases; bases outside gene matches: 7. CDR3 coding DNA: TGTGCCAGCAGCGAGGGAAGGGGGCCAGATACGCAGTATTTT. It is translated as CASSEGRGPDTQYF. Filled out from reference TRBV2 and TRBJ2-3, the complete variable domain reads EPEVTQTPSHQVTQMGQEVILRCVPISNHLYFYWYRQILGQKVEFLVSFYNNEISEKSEIFDDQFSVERPDGSNFTLKIRSTKLEDSAMYFCASSEGRGPDTQYFGPGTRLTVL.

The rearrangement uses TRBV7-8 and TRBJ2-1; 10 positions match TRBD2. Germline V gene data show CDR1 as SGHVS and CDR2 as FQNEAQ. The CDR3 length is 18 residues. The J segment lost 0 bases and the V segment lost 5 bases, leaving 10 bases of the junction unmatched. CDR3 DNA sequence: TGTGCCAGCAGCCAGGGACTAGCGTGGATGAGCTCCTACAATGAGCAGTTCTTC. As protein: CASSQGLAWMSSYNEQFF. Together with reference TRBV7-8 and TRBJ2-1, the CDR3 gives the full variable domain: GAGVSQSPRYKVAKRGQDVALRCDPISGHVSLFWYQQALGQGPEFLTYFQNEAQLDKSGLPSDRFFAERPEGSVSTLKIQRTQQEDSAVYLCASSQGLAWMSSYNEQFFGPGTRLTVL.

The chain has TRBV27 and TRBJ2-7, with TRBD1 matching 9 bases. Losses at the gene ends were 5 bases for V and 4 bases for J; bases not matched to a gene: 18. Germline CDR1 MNHEY, CDR2 SMNVEV (reference sequence). This CDR3 contains 18 residues. CDR3 residues: CASSTRTHRGLINYEQYF. The CDR3 nucleotides read TGTGCCAGCAGTACCCGAACCCACAGGGGGCTAATTAATTACGAGCAGTACTTC.

The chain links TRBV7-8 to TRBJ1-6; D is perhaps TRBD1 (5 bases). Looked up from germline, CDR1 is SGHVS and CDR2 is FQNEAQ. The CDR3 length is 17 residues. The V end lost 0 bases, the J end lost 4 bases, and 13 bases lay between the germline ends. DNA of the CDR3: TGTGCCAGCAGCTTAGCCGGGTCGGCAGGGTATAATTCACCCCTCCACTTT. Translation: CASSLAGSAGYNSPLHF.